Below are 6 T cell receptor beta chains sequenced from a single sample in a study of patients and donors after allogeneic stem cell transplantation. TCRdb reanalysed the RT-PCR reads using MiXCR and keeps one entry per CDR3 protein. The sample holds about 160,000 distinct CDR3 sequences; approximately 22% are singletons and the top ten take about 24%. Sequencing was carried out using blood, either unsorted or a sorted T cell fraction (not recorded which). Receptors were obtained from a human donor who was either an allogeneic HSCT recipient or a stem cell or donor lymphocyte infusion donor (not recorded which). It is not recorded whose cells these are; they may come from a transplant donor.

Ten or more counts support this clonotype. The CDR3 sequence: CASSHGTVENSPLHF. The CDR3 region has the DNA TGTGCCAGCAGCCACGGGACAGTGGAAAATTCACCCCTCCACTTT. The chain couples TRBV7-6 to TRBJ1-6, with 7 positions matching TRBD1. The J segment lost 7 bases and the V segment lost 5 bases, leaving 8 bases of the junction unmatched. Germline CDR1 reads SGHVS; CDR2 reads FNYEAQ. CDR3 length: 15 residues.

This clonotype was seen more than once but under ten times. The chain uses TRBV18 and TRBJ1-2; the D gene is possibly TRBD1 (6 bases). The CDR3 has 14 amino acids. The V and J ends lost 3 bases and 2 bases respectively, with 10 bases between them. CDR1 and CDR2 (germline): KGHSH, LQKENI. This chain's CDR3 is CASSPPDRNYGYTF. CDR3 bases: TGTGCCAGCTCACCCCCGGACAGAAACTATGGCTACACCTTC.

There are a few counts of this clonotype. The genes are TRBV9 and TRBJ2-1, with D hard to call. The CDR3 totals 12 residues. CDR1 is SGDLS and CDR2 is YYNGEE in the germline V gene. V was pared by 0 bases and J by 9 bases, with 7 bases between. CDR3 coding DNA: TGTGCCAGCAGCGTAGAAACTTCTGAGCAGTTCTTC. Translation gives CASSVETSEQFF.

In this sample, this clonotype turned up many times. V and J are TRBV11-2 and TRBJ1-4, with 8 bases lining up with TRBD1. This CDR3 region has 15 residues. Germline loops: CDR1 SGHAT, CDR2 FQNNGV. Germline trimming cut 3 bases from V and 7 bases from J; bases unmatched to any gene: 7. CDR3 residues: CASSFNQGASEKLFF. The CDR3 bases are TGTGCCAGCAGCTTTAATCAGGGGGCGTCTGAAAAACTGTTTTTT.

V and J are TRBV7-9 and TRBJ2-7, with TRBD1 matching 7 bases. Germline V gene sequence: CDR1 SEHNR, CDR2 FQNEAQ (reference sequence). Trimming at V came to 5 bases and at J to 2 bases, leaving 6 bases not matched to a gene. The CDR3 totals 14 residues. The CDR3 sequence is CASSPPGQPYEQYF. CDR3 nucleotide sequence: TGTGCCAGCAGCCCGCCGGGACAGCCCTACGAGCAGTACTTC.

This chain connects TRBV7-2 to TRBJ2-5; D unresolved. Germline V gene data show CDR1 as SGHTA and CDR2 as FQGNSA. CDR3 length: 16 amino acids. V was pared by 1 base and J by 0 bases, with 12 bases between. The CDR3 nucleotides are TGTGCCAGCAGCTTAGGTAATCCAGTTCACCAAGAGACCCAGTACTTC. Residues: CASSLGNPVHQETQYF. Using reference TRBV7-2 and TRBJ2-5 for the parts outside the CDR3, the full variable domain is GAGVSQSPSNKVTEKGKDVELRCDPISGHTALYWYRQSLGQGLEFLIYFQGNSAPDKSGLPSDRFSAERTGGSVSTLTIQRTQQEDSAVYLCASSLGNPVHQETQYFGPGTRLLVL.